This TCR beta chain appears in the sequencing data of a study of CD8+ T cells in alopecia areata. Treatment defined: oral pan-JAK inhibitor, 5-10 mg twice daily. Patients with alopecia areata provided lesional scalp punch biopsies as well as peripheral blood. PBMC-derived CD4+ and CD8+ T cells were sorted. Looked up from germline, CDR1 is SEHNR and CDR2 is FQNEAQ (reference sequence). The CDR3 length is 13 residues. V lost 1 base and J 3 bases, leaving 7 bases between the germline ends. RNA extraction was followed by reverse transcription into cDNA, which acted as the sequencing template. The repertoire was sequenced with immunoSEQ multiplex PCR; TCRdb's copy has only in-frame clones and lacks some. The sample holds 120,000 or so clones; around 60% are singletons and the top ten take around 5.7%.

The clonotype originates from a human donor with alopecia areata. The genes are TRBV7-9 and TRBJ2-7, with D maybe TRBD1 (5 bases). The material was CD4+ T cells sorted from blood, obtained at week 4, from a patient treated with tofacitinib. CDR3 in amino acids: CASSLEGYYEQYF. Here the CDR3 DNA reads TGTGCCAGCAGCTTAGAGGGGTACTACGAGCAGTACTTC. The variable domain in full, with the rest retrieved from reference TRBV7-9 and TRBJ2-7, is DTGVSQNPRHKITKRGQNVTFRCDPISEHNRLYWYRQTLGQGPEFLTYFQNEAQLEKSRLLSDRFSAERPKGSFSTLEIQRTEQGDSAMYLCASSLEGYYEQYFGPGTRLTVT.